This T cell receptor (beta chain) was sequenced in a study of CD8 T cells in Susac syndrome (dated by TCRdb to about 2019). For the study in its entirety: Among the Susac syndrome patients who were sequenced, clinically active disease was present in roughly six and clinical remission was observed in roughly eight. Repertoire sequencing was used to test whether CD8+ T cell activation and differentiation in Susac syndrome was antigen driven. The study compared CD8+ T cell repertoire clonality among 12 healthy donors, around 14 Susac syndrome patients and roughly 15 multiple sclerosis patients. At blood withdrawal, Susac syndrome patients were therapy-naive, treated with corticosteroids (with IVIg additionally given to some), or treated with IVIg alone. The paper's findings and limits, for the study overall: CD8+ repertoires in Susac syndrome showed clonal expansion, which was highest in CD8+ TEMRA cells and was greater in clinically active patients than in remitting patients. The number of individuals in the TCR sequencing and HLA analysis was acknowledged as relatively small. Around 15 Susac-specific public clones were identified in the total CD8+ repertoire, and a few Susac-specific public clones were identified in the CD8+ TEMRA repertoire.

Comments on this clonotype: No cognate antigen has been identified for it. No base-level quality is on record; no much larger clone is a single base apart.

RNA was extracted using the RNeasy kit, and roughly 0.5 to 1 ug of the RNA was reverse transcribed with random hexamers. The immunoSEQ multiplex PCR assay, which covers 54 Vbeta and 13 Jbeta segments, was used to amplify TCR beta CDR3 regions. PCR amplification bias was corrected using a synthetic template baseline for primer optimization and computational correction. As for the original processing: Reads were assigned to V, D and J genes according to IMGT and analyzed in immunoSEQ Analyzer, with only productive sequences retained. Clonality was calculated as one minus the Shannon entropy normalized by log2 of the number of productive unique sequences. For each patient and control, public and private clones were evaluated among the 100 most prevalent clones. Clones were defined as Susac-specific if absent from the healthy and MS cohorts, from over a thousand published viral clones and from other ImmuneACCESS disease sequences. The raw public data were reprocessed by TCRdb itself: fastp quality trimming at Q25, MiXCR clonotype calling, in-frame beta chains only. Identical CDR3 proteins give one entry, which carries the most common genes and DNA. The V and J calls follow TCRdb's processing rather than the paper's. This sample holds about 83,000 distinct CDR3 sequences; around 96% were observed only once. The ten largest account for 0.41% of the sample.

High-throughput TCR beta sequencing profiled peripheral blood CD8+ and CD4+ T cells from healthy donors, Susac syndrome patients and multiple sclerosis patients. The Susac syndrome patients fulfilled recently defined diagnostic criteria for either definite or probable disease. CD8+ TEMRA cells were enriched by FACS, while bulk CD8+ and CD4+ T cells were purified by magnetic negative isolation. Blood was collected in EDTA tubes and processed within 24 hours, with PBMCs isolated through density gradient centrifugation. PBMCs intended for TCR sequencing were frozen in liquid nitrogen and were later thawed in a 37 degrees C water bath. Purity of sorted or isolated CD4+, CD8+ and CD8+ TEMRA cells was at least 90%. Including the terminal cysteine and phenylalanine, the CDR3 comprises 14 residues. CDR3 DNA is the only sequence kept; it has 42 bases, read in frame from the first base. CDR1 SGHRS and CDR2 YFSETQ are derived from the germline V gene. V loses 0 bases, J loses 7 bases, and the germline ends lie 10 bases apart.

This receptor was identified in a human donor with Susac syndrome. Sequencing input: CD8+ T cells from PBMCs. The rearrangement combines TRBV5-1 with TRBJ2-2; the D segment may tentatively be TRBD1 or TRBD2, each giving 5 matched bases. The CDR3 region has the sequence CASSLVRGRGELFF. The DNA sequence is given as TGCGCCAGCAGCTTGGTCCGGGGACGCGGGGAGCTGTTTTTT.